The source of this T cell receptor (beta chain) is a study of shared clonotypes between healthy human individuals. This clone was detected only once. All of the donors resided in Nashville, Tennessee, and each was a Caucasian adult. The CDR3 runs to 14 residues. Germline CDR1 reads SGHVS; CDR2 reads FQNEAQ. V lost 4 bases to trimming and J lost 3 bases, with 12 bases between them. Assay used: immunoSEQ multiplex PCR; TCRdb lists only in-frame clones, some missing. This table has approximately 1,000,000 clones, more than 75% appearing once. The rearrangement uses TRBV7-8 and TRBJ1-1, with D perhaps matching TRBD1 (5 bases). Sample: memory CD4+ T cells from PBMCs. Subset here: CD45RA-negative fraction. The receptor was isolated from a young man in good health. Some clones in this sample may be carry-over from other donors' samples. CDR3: CASSSRQGYTEAFF. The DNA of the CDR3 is TGTGCCAGCAGCTCCCGCCAGGGTTACACTGAAGCTTTCTTT.